Each of the 13 T cell receptor beta chains below was sequenced from the same sample in a study of T cell responses to AZD1222 COVID-19 vaccine. The method was immunoSEQ multiplex PCR; TCRdb's version includes in-frame clones alone and lacks a portion of them. Of approximately 190,000 clones in the sample, around 92% were seen once. The material was peripheral blood, obtained on day 0 of AZD1222 vaccination. The receptor set was obtained from an adult in good health.

The CDR3 nucleotides are TGTGCCAGCAGCTTAGAAGTCGGGGCCGTCTATGGCTACACCTTC. Residues: CASSLEVGAVYGYTF. V is TRBV7-6 and J is TRBJ1-2; TRBD1 is a possible D gene (5 bases). The CDR3 is made up of 15 amino acids. Germline V gene sequence: CDR1 SGHVS, CDR2 FNYEAQ. V lost 1 base to trimming and J lost 4 bases, with 13 bases between them.

The rearrangement joins TRBV7-3 to TRBJ1-1; maybe TRBD1 (6 bases). CDR1 is SGHTA, CDR2 FQGTGA, per germline. Trimming took 6 bases from V and 1 from J, leaving 9 bases between them. This CDR3 has 13 residues. The CDR3 sequence is CASRGQPNTEAFF. The CDR3 bases are TGTGCCAGCAGAGGACAGCCGAACACTGAAGCTTTCTTT.

The chain couples TRBV19 to TRBJ2-7; D is perhaps TRBD2 (5 bases). V was cut by 5 bases and J by 6 bases, with 11 bases left in between. The CDR3 loop spans 12 amino acids. Germline lookup yields CDR1 LNHDA and CDR2 SQIVND (reference sequence). The CDR3, as DNA: TGTGCCAGTAGTTGGGCGGGTGGCGAGCAGTACTTC. Protein product: CASSWAGGEQYF.

This chain joins TRBV28 and TRBJ2-5; D unclear. Per the germline V gene, CDR1 is MDHEN and CDR2 is SYDVKM. V lost 5 bases and J 0 bases, leaving 7 bases between the germline ends. The CDR3 spans 13 residues. Written as DNA, the CDR3 is TGTGCCAGCAGTGGCCCGGACCAAGAGACCCAGTACTTC. Protein sequence: CASSGPDQETQYF.

This clone has more than one count but fewer than ten. The chain combines TRBV6-5 with TRBJ1-2; no firm D call. Trimming left V 2 bases short and J 2 bases short, with 6 bases between. CDR3 length: 13 amino acids. CDR1 MNHEY and CDR2 SVGAGI come from the germline V gene. CDR3 region: CASSYEENYGYTF. The CDR3 nucleotides are TGTGCCAGCAGTTACGAGGAGAACTATGGCTACACCTTC.

V usage is TRBV5-1 and J usage is TRBJ2-7; D remains ambiguous. The V end lost 2 bases, the J end lost 4 bases, and 13 bases lay between the germline ends. This CDR3 comprises 14 residues. Germline V gene data show CDR1 as SGHRS and CDR2 as YFSETQ. DNA of the CDR3: TGCGCCAGCAGCTTTAAGGGTTTGGCTTACGAGCAGTACTTC. This translates into CASSFKGLAYEQYF.

This clone was picked up one time. This sequence joins TRBV6-5 and TRBJ1-2, with no clear D. The CDR3 runs 13 residues. The germline V gene encodes CDR1 MNHEY and CDR2 SVGAGI. Trimming left V 8 bases short and J 3 bases short, with 13 bases between. The CDR3, as DNA: TGTGCCAGCTCCCCGCGGGTTGACTATGGCTACACCTTC. It encodes CASSPRVDYGYTF.

This rearrangement joins TRBV29-1 to TRBJ2-3; D unclear. V lost 6 bases and J lost 4, with 8 bases in between. The CDR3 extends over 11 amino acids. Germline assignment: CDR1 SQVTM and CDR2 ANQGSEA. CDR3 protein: CSVLTSDTQYF. In DNA form, the CDR3 reads TGCAGCGTCCTGACATCAGATACGCAGTATTTT.

The V call is TRBV13, the J call TRBJ1-1; D gene ambiguous. This CDR3 has 13 residues. Germline V gene lookup returns CDR1 PRHDT and CDR2 FYEKMQ (reference sequence). V lost 3 bases and J 7 bases, leaving 12 bases between the germline ends. The CDR3 DNA reads as TGTGCCAGCAGCTTCGTCACGGCGGATGAAGCTTTCTTT. This gives the protein CASSFVTADEAFF.

This chain links TRBV18 with TRBJ1-1; 7 positions match TRBD1. The length of the CDR3 is 15 residues. Germline CDR1 KGHSH, CDR2 LQKENI. With V trimmed by 10 bases and J by 4 bases, 15 bases remained unmatched. The CDR3 sequence: CATTEGAGGSTEAFF. In nucleotides, the CDR3 is TGTGCCACCACGGAGGGGGCAGGGGGGAGCACTGAAGCTTTCTTT.

A note on this clone: Additional DNA sequences in this sample encode the identical CDR3. The chain links TRBV3-1 (or the pseudogene TRBV3-2) to TRBJ2-3, with D hard to call. The CDR3 covers 11 residues. The germline gives CDR1 LGHDT, CDR2 YNNKEL (reference sequence). The V and J ends lost 1 base and 6 bases respectively, with 2 bases between them. CDR3 nucleotide sequence: TGTGCCAGCAGCCAAGTGGATACGCAGTATTTT. Translating it yields CASSQVDTQYF.

The DNA for the CDR3 is TGTGCCAGCAGTCTCCAGGGGGCCGGAGGGGTTCAGCCCCAGCATTTT. Its translation: CASSLQGAGGVQPQHF. The chain couples TRBV6-2 or TRBV6-3 to TRBJ1-5, with 8 positions matching TRBD1. J lost 6 bases, V lost 5 bases, and 12 bases had no gene match. The CDR3 length is 16 residues. Germline V gene lookup returns CDR1 MNHEY and CDR2 SVGEGT.

The rearrangement uses TRBV4-1 and TRBJ1-2; D is ambiguous. Trimming pared 4 bases from V and 3 bases from J, leaving 15 bases between. Per the germline V gene, CDR1 is MGHRA and CDR2 is YSYEKL. The CDR3 is 15 amino acids. The CDR3 DNA sequence: TGCGCCAGCAGCCGCGATGGACGACCAGACTATGGCTACACCTTC. As protein: CASSRDGRPDYGYTF.